The 10 T cell receptor beta chains below come from one sample, sequenced in a study of blood T cell repertoires in COVID-19. Generated by immunoSEQ multiplex PCR, the TCRdb table keeps only in-frame clones and is missing some. The sample lists 90,000 to 150,000 clones, about nine tenths occurring once. Source material: peripheral blood. The receptor source for this set is a human donor in a cohort sampled during active COVID-19.

The chain recombines TRBV5-1 with TRBJ1-2, with 9 positions matching TRBD1. V gave up 5 bases and J gave up 8 bases; unmatched junction bases: 7. The CDR3 runs to 13 residues. Germline CDR1 SGHRS, CDR2 YFSETQ. This CDR3 is CASSFTGGQGYTF. The CDR3 DNA is TGCGCCAGCAGTTTTACAGGGGGCCAAGGCTACACCTTC. The variable domain in full, with the rest retrieved from reference TRBV5-1 and TRBJ1-2, is KAGVTQTPRYLIKTRGQQVTLSCSPISGHRSVSWYQQTPGQGLQFLFEYFSETQRNKGNFPGRFSGRQFSNSRSEMNVSTLELGDSALYLCASSFTGGQGYTFGSGTRLTVV.

The gene calls are TRBV11-3 and TRBJ1-2, with D possibly being TRBD1 (5 bases). Germline CDR1 is SGHNT and CDR2 is YENEEA. V lost 1 base, J lost 12 bases, and 9 bases lay in between. The CDR3 runs 11 residues. The CDR3 sequence: CASSLGRGHTF. The CDR3 DNA is TGTGCCAGCAGCTTAGGGCGGGGCCACACCTTC.

This rearrangement joins TRBV11-3 to TRBJ2-2; possible D gene TRBD1, 5 bases. Per the germline V gene, CDR1 is SGHNT and CDR2 is YENEEA. The CDR3 has 15 residues. V was shortened by 2 bases and J by 4 bases, with 11 bases between the two germline ends. As DNA, the CDR3 is TGTGCCAGCAGCTTATCTGGGCAGGGCACCGGGGAGCTGTTTTTT. Its protein product is CASSLSGQGTGELFF.

Only a few counts were recorded for this clone. V and J are TRBV6-5 and TRBJ2-7, with 10 nucleotides matching TRBD1. This CDR3 contains 14 residues. CDR1 is MNHEY and CDR2 is SVGAGI in the germline V gene. V shed 4 bases, J shed 6 bases, and the junction held 6 bases outside the gene matches. CDR3 protein: CASSSTGGYGEQYF. CDR3 bases: TGTGCCAGCAGTTCGACAGGGGGCTATGGCGAGCAGTACTTC.

V and J are TRBV2 and TRBJ1-2; 12 nucleotides line up with TRBD1. CDR1 is SNHLY, CDR2 FYNNEI, per germline. Trimming cost V 6 bases and J 4 bases; bases outside gene matches: 6. The CDR3 totals 15 residues. CDR3 bases: TGTGCCAGCAGGGAGGGACAGGGGGCGGGCTATGGCTACACCTTC. Translation gives CASREGQGAGYGYTF.

This clone was recorded a few times. The chain recombines TRBV19 with TRBJ1-3; TRBD1 might be the D (6 bases). Germline lookup yields CDR1 LNHDA and CDR2 SQIVND (reference sequence). The CDR3 totals 15 residues. V lost 4 bases and J 0 bases, leaving 10 bases between the germline ends. For the CDR3, the DNA is TGTGCCAGTAGTACCGGGGGGGCCTCTGGAAACACCATATATTTT. Translation gives CASSTGGASGNTIYF.

The chain joins TRBV19 to TRBJ2-5; tentatively, D is TRBD1 (5 bases). The CDR3 contains 13 residues. Trimming removed 4 bases from V and 2 bases from J, with 8 bases in between. Germline lookup yields CDR1 LNHDA and CDR2 SQIVND (reference sequence). For the CDR3, the DNA is TGTGCCAGTAGTAAGGACACTCAAGAGACCCAGTACTTC. It encodes CASSKDTQETQYF.

CDR3 in DNA: TGTGCCTCCCAGGACTTCTACGAGCAGTACTTC. Translation: CASQDFYEQYF. The rearrangement joins TRBV30 to TRBJ2-7; D might be TRBD2 (5 bases). The CDR3 consists of 11 residues. Trimming cost V 7 bases and J 3 bases, with 10 bases left between them. In germline, CDR1 is GTSNPN, CDR2 SVGIG (reference sequence).

The V call is TRBV24-1, the J call TRBJ2-5, with 8 nucleotides matching TRBD2. Germline CDR1 reads KGHDR; CDR2 reads SFDVKD. The J segment lost 2 bases and the V segment lost 4 bases, leaving 2 bases of the junction unmatched. The CDR3 runs 14 residues. In nucleotides, the CDR3 is TGTGCCACCAGTGAGGCGGGAGGACAAGAGACCCAGTACTTC. It translates to CATSEAGGQETQYF.

This rearrangement joins TRBV10-3 to TRBJ2-5, with a weak D call TRBD1 (6 bases). CDR3 length: 13 amino acids. Between the trimmed V and J ends, which lost 4 bases and 1 base, there was a span of 7 bases. Germline values: CDR1 ENHRY, CDR2 SYGVKD. The DNA for the CDR3 is TGTGCCATCAGTGGGACAGTCCAAGAGACCCAGTACTTC. This codes for CAISGTVQETQYF.